This T cell receptor (beta chain) was captured in a study of blood T cell repertoires in COVID-19. Study-level information: The United States, Italy and Spain supplied acute and convalescent COVID-19 samples. Sample material is recorded as cDNA or gDNA derived from T cells, B-cell-depleted T cells, or PBMCs.

In the original processing: Cell counts per sample came from amplifying reference gene primers. Some clones are missing from TCRdb's copy, which holds only in-frame ones; the method was immunoSEQ multiplex PCR. That table gives V, J and clone size, and the DNA gave D and trimming. The data contain approximately 300,000 clones, over 80% of them singletons. A Seattle source enrolled patients during active infection and followed them longitudinally. Germline lookup yields CDR1 LNHDA and CDR2 SQIVND (reference sequence). The germline V and J ends were trimmed by 2 bases and 2 bases, with 12 bases remaining between them. The CDR3 contains 15 residues.

This chain links TRBV19 with TRBJ1-2; TRBD1 is a possible D gene (6 bases). This TCR was recovered from a woman between 50 and 59 years old with COVID-19, enrolled during active disease. Specimen: peripheral blood. CDR3 region: CASSIQSTGNYGYTF. The CDR3 bases are TGTGCCAGTAGTATACAGAGCACAGGGAACTATGGCTACACCTTC.